This T cell receptor (beta chain) was retrieved from a study of T cell responses to AZD1222 COVID-19 vaccine. CDR3 length equals 14 residues. Germline loops: CDR1 WNHNN, CDR2 SYGVQD (reference sequence). V lost 3 bases, J lost 6 bases, and 7 bases stayed unmatched. Generated by immunoSEQ multiplex PCR, the TCRdb table keeps only in-frame clones and is missing some. This table has 45,000 to 60,000 clones, around 90% appearing once. Sample: peripheral blood, taken on day 0 of AZD1222 vaccination. The source of this sequence is an adult in good health. This chain connects TRBV10-1 to TRBJ2-7; the match to TRBD2 covers 8 bases. CDR3 residues: CASSDVSGGGEQYF. Here the CDR3 DNA reads TGCGCCAGCAGTGATGTTTCGGGGGGGGGCGAGCAGTACTTC.